The clone carrying this T cell receptor (beta chain) came up many times. The V gene's germline CDR1 is SGHTA and CDR2 FQGNSA. The CDR3 totals 14 residues. Trimming pared 1 base from V and 3 bases from J, leaving 10 bases between. The data originate from a study of T cells in Graves' hyperthyroidism and ophthalmopathy. TCR beta CDR3 region amplification was performed from RNA transcripts. In the first-round RT-PCR of the TCR CDR3, the HTBI primer set was used. TCRdb analysed the multiplex PCR reads with MiXCR anew, one entry per CDR3 protein. Among approximately 300,000 distinct CDR3 sequences listed, approximately 15% were seen once.

The chain is built from TRBV7-2 and TRBJ2-7, with a weak D call TRBD2 (5 bases). The sample was blood. This receptor was identified in a woman aged 55-70 years with Graves' ophthalmopathy. As DNA, the CDR3 is TGTGCCAGCAGCTTAGATGCGGGCCTCTACGAGCAGTACTTC. Its translation is CASSLDAGLYEQYF.